These 20 T cell receptor beta chains were all obtained from the same sample, sequenced in a study of shared clonotypes between healthy human individuals. Clones were sequenced by immunoSEQ multiplex PCR, and TCRdb holds only the in-frame ones, with some missing. The table has hundreds of thousands of clones, about 95% seen once; the top ten hold less than 0.12%. Naive CD8 cells comprised CD45RO-negative, CCR7-positively selected cells, excluding terminally differentiated effector memory CD45RA+ cells. Material: naive CD8+ T cells sorted from blood. The receptors derive from a woman in her thirties in good health.

The J gene is TRBJ1-3, the V gene TRBV6-6, with D unresolved. The CDR3 covers 14 residues. The V and J ends lost 0 bases and 4 bases respectively, with 7 bases between them. Germline CDR1 is MNHNY and CDR2 is SVGAGI (reference sequence). CDR3 protein: CASSYSGSGNTIYF. In DNA form, the CDR3 reads TGTGCCAGCAGTTACTCAGGGAGCGGAAACACCATATATTTT.

This rearrangement joins TRBV27 to TRBJ2-1; 12 bases line up with TRBD2. Germline CDR1 reads MNHEY; CDR2 reads SMNVEV (reference sequence). Losses at the gene ends were 1 base for V and 6 bases for J; bases not matched to a gene: 7. CDR3 size: 17 residues. DNA of the CDR3: TGTGCCAGCAGTTTATATCTAGCGGGAGGGCCGGGCAATGAGCAGTTCTTC. Its translation: CASSLYLAGGPGNEQFF.

The chain combines TRBV7-9 with TRBJ2-3; D is ambiguous. The germline V and J ends were trimmed by 1 base and 2 bases, with 10 bases remaining between them. Germline assignment: CDR1 SEHNR and CDR2 FQNEAQ (reference sequence). The CDR3 has 15 amino acids. CDR3 in amino acids: CASSLDHPLTDTQYF. CDR3 coding DNA: TGTGCCAGCAGCTTAGACCATCCCCTCACAGATACGCAGTATTTT.

The chain joins TRBV5-5 to TRBJ2-7; 7 bases are a match to TRBD1. The junction had 6 bases not matched to a gene; V was cut back by 4 bases and J by 2 bases. CDR3 size: 14 residues. Germline CDR1 and CDR2: SGHKS and YYEKEE (reference sequence). CDR3 amino acids: CASSIQGRPYEQYF. The DNA of the CDR3 is TGTGCCAGCAGCATACAGGGGCGCCCCTACGAGCAGTACTTC.

The genes are TRBV7-2 and TRBJ2-7, with D hard to call. The CDR3 loop spans 12 amino acids. V lost 5 bases, J lost 4 bases, and 9 bases lay in between. Germline values: CDR1 SGHTA, CDR2 FQGNSA. The CDR3: CASSNDWYEQYF. CDR3 sequence (DNA): TGTGCCAGCAGCAATGATTGGTACGAGCAGTACTTC.

The rearrangement uses TRBV2 and TRBJ1-1; 7 bases agree with TRBD1. V shed 5 bases, J shed 4 bases, and the junction held 4 bases outside the gene matches. CDR1 and CDR2 (germline): SNHLY, FYNNEI. This CDR3 contains 13 residues. CDR3 DNA sequence: TGTGCCAGCAGTTCAGGGGGGAGCACTGAAGCTTTCTTT. Translating it yields CASSSGGSTEAFF.

The chain recombines TRBV7-5 with TRBJ1-1; TRBD1, the table's D call, was not compared with the DNA. TRBV7-5 represents a pseudogene. CDR3 length: 17 amino acids. As DNA, the CDR3 is TGTGTCAGAAGCTCAACCCCTGGGGACAGGGGAAACACTGAAGCTTTCTTT. Its protein is CVRSSTPGDRGNTEAFF.

The chain recombines TRBV11-2 with TRBJ1-5; D call uncertain. Trimming took off 3 bases at V and 1 base at J, with 19 bases between the two ends. The CDR3 has 18 amino acids. Germline assignment: CDR1 SGHAT and CDR2 FQNNGV. CDR3: CASSFPLGYSKSNQPQHF. The CDR3 DNA is TGTGCCAGCAGCTTTCCGCTCGGGTATAGCAAGAGCAATCAGCCCCAGCATTTT.

The chain combines TRBV27 with TRBJ2-7; no clear D gene. The CDR3 spans 13 residues. Looked up from germline, CDR1 is MNHEY and CDR2 is SMNVEV (reference sequence). The V end was cut by 5 bases, the J end by 5 bases, with 13 bases between. The CDR3 spells CASSPEKGNEQYF. The CDR3 DNA is TGTGCCAGCAGTCCAGAGAAGGGTAACGAGCAGTACTTC.

The rearrangement links TRBV6-5 to TRBJ2-7; 10 bases align to TRBD2. The junction had 6 bases not matched to a gene; V was cut back by 5 bases and J by 2 bases. The CDR3 extends over 15 amino acids. The V gene's germline CDR1 is MNHEY and CDR2 SVGAGI. This CDR3 reads CASSLGLAETYEQYF. The CDR3 DNA is TGTGCCAGCAGTCTCGGACTAGCGGAAACCTACGAGCAGTACTTC.

CDR3 loop: CASSDNPSGSYNEQFF. CDR3 DNA sequence: TGTGCCAGCAGTGATAACCCTAGCGGGAGTTACAATGAGCAGTTCTTC. The rearrangement joins TRBV2 to TRBJ2-1; 10 bases are shared with TRBD2. V trimming: 3 bases; J trimming: 4 bases; junction bases outside the gene matches: 6. The CDR3 contains 16 residues. Germline CDR1 and CDR2: SNHLY and FYNNEI. Full variable domain (remainder filled in from reference TRBV2 and TRBJ2-1): EPEVTQTPSHQVTQMGQEVILRCVPISNHLYFYWYRQILGQKVEFLVSFYNNEISEKSEIFDDQFSVERPDGSNFTLKIRSTKLEDSAMYFCASSDNPSGSYNEQFFGPGTRLTVL.

The chain couples TRBV29-1 to TRBJ2-1, with D hard to call. Per the germline V gene, CDR1 is SQVTM and CDR2 is ANQGSEA. This CDR3 is built from 13 residues. V was trimmed by 4 bases and J by 3 bases, leaving 10 bases between them. CDR3 sequence reads: CSVAGGYYNEQFF. CDR3 coding DNA: TGCAGCGTTGCGGGTGGTTACTACAATGAGCAGTTCTTC.

The CDR3 reads CASSQDEGQGNYEQYF. CDR3 coding DNA: TGCGCCAGCAGCCAAGATGAAGGACAGGGGAACTACGAGCAGTACTTC. The rearrangement uses TRBV4-1 and TRBJ2-7, with 9 bases lining up with TRBD1. V lost 0 bases and J lost 3; bases outside the gene matches: 6. This CDR3 is built from 16 residues. From germline, CDR1 is MGHRA and CDR2 YSYEKL.

This clone was detected only once. The rearrangement uses TRBV28 and TRBJ2-3; D uncertain. The CDR3 consists of 14 residues. Germline CDR1 is MDHEN and CDR2 is SYDVKM. V lost 3 bases, J lost 2 bases, and 9 bases lay in between. The CDR3 region has the DNA TGTGCCAGCAGTTTTCGAGCGATCACAGATACGCAGTATTTT. This translates into CASSFRAITDTQYF.

The V call is TRBV7-9, the J call TRBJ2-3, with unresolved D. There are 14 residues in the CDR3. Deletions cut 1 base from V and 2 bases from J, with 7 bases between. Germline V gives CDR1 SEHNR, CDR2 FQNEAQ (reference sequence). The CDR3 DNA reads as TGTGCCAGCAGCTTAGGTCTAGTCACAGATACGCAGTATTTT. Amino acids: CASSLGLVTDTQYF.

J is TRBJ2-4 and V is TRBV27; TRBD2 is a possible D gene (5 bases). CDR1 and CDR2 from the germline V gene are MNHEY and SMNVEV (reference sequence). The CDR3 sequence is 15 residues long. The V end lost 2 bases, the J end lost 2 bases, and 10 bases lay between the germline ends. The CDR3 region has the DNA TGTGCCAGCAGTTTACACTGGGAGACCAAAAACATTCAGTACTTC. It is translated as CASSLHWETKNIQYF.

The gene calls are TRBV9 and TRBJ1-4; D possibly corresponds to TRBD1 (5 bases). The CDR3 covers 15 residues. The V gene lost 0 bases and the J gene lost 6 bases, with 12 bases spanning the gap. The germline V gene has CDR1 SGDLS and CDR2 YYNGEE. The CDR3 nucleotides are TGTGCCAGCAGCGTAGGAGGGGCGATTTATGAAAAACTGTTTTTT. This translates into CASSVGGAIYEKLFF.

This rearrangement joins TRBV7-9 to TRBJ2-2; no firm D call. CDR3 length: 12 residues. Germline V gene lookup returns CDR1 SEHNR and CDR2 FQNEAQ (reference sequence). V lost 6 bases to trimming and J lost 5 bases, with 7 bases between them. Written as DNA, the CDR3 is TGTGCCAGCAGGCTTGATACCGGGGAGCTGTTTTTT. As protein: CASRLDTGELFF. Together with reference TRBV7-9 and TRBJ2-2, the CDR3 gives the full variable domain: DTGVSQNPRHKITKRGQNVTFRCDPISEHNRLYWYRQTLGQGPEFLTYFQNEAQLEKSRLLSDRFSAERPKGSFSTLEIQRTEQGDSAMYLCASRLDTGELFFGEGSRLTVL.

This chain links TRBV27 with TRBJ1-2; D is possibly TRBD1 (6 bases). Germline CDR1 reads MNHEY; CDR2 reads SMNVEV (reference sequence). Trimming removed 3 bases from V and 3 bases from J, with 11 bases in between. CDR3 length: 14 amino acids. The CDR3 sequence is CASSFTGMDYGYTF. CDR3 DNA sequence: TGTGCCAGCAGTTTCACAGGGATGGACTATGGCTACACCTTC.

The chain is built from TRBV5-6 and TRBJ2-7, with no clear D. Germline CDR1 reads SGHDT; CDR2 reads YYEEEE. The length of the CDR3 is 13 residues. Trimming stripped 3 bases from V and 3 bases from J, with 10 bases between. Here the CDR3 DNA reads TGTGCCAGCAGCTCGTCAGATTTCTACGAGCAGTACTTC. Protein: CASSSSDFYEQYF.